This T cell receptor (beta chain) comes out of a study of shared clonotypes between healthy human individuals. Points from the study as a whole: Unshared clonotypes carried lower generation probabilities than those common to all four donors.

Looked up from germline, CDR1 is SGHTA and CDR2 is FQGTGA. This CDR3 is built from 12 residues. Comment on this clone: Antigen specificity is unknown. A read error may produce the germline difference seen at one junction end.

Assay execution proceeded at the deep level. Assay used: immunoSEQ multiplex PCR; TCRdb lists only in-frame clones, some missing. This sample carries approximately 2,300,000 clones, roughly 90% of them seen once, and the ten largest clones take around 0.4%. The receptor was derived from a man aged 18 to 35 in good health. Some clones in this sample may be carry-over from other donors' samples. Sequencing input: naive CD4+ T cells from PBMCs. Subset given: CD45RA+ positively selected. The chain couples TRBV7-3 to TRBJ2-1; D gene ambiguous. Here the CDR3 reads CASSLTKGEQFF. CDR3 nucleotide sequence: TGTGCCAGCAGCCTAACGAAGGGTGAGCAGTTCTTC.